Listed here are 25 T cell receptor beta chains from one sample, sequenced in a study of control samples from healthy donors and cancer patients. TCRdb keeps only in-frame clones here, not all; method: immunoSEQ multiplex PCR. The sample consists of about 120,000 clones, more than 70% of them appearing once. Source material: blood. Receptor source: a man over 45 in good health.

The J gene is TRBJ1-2, the V gene TRBV9, with D unclear. Germline values: CDR1 SGDLS, CDR2 YYNGEE. V lost 4 bases and J lost 8, with 15 bases in between. The CDR3 contains 13 residues. The CDR3 bases are TGTGCCAGCAGCCCCCAAATATCGGGGGGCTACACCTTC. Amino acid sequence: CASSPQISGGYTF.

The chain couples TRBV9 to TRBJ2-2; TRBD2 matches at 11 bases. This CDR3 is 20 amino acids long. V lost 3 bases to trimming and J lost 0 bases; unmatched junction nucleotides: 13. The V gene's germline CDR1 is SGDLS and CDR2 YYNGEE. This CDR3 is CASSESSALAGGPNTGELFF. The CDR3, as DNA: TGTGCCAGCAGCGAATCTTCCGCGTTAGCGGGGGGGCCGAACACCGGGGAGCTGTTTTTT.

This rearrangement joins TRBV7-8 to TRBJ1-2; D gene unclear. V lost 6 bases and J lost 2, with 10 bases in between. The CDR3 is 13 amino acids. Germline V CDR1 and CDR2: SGHVS, FQNEAQ. DNA for the CDR3: TGTGCCAGCAGTGGTCGGCCCAACTATGGCTACACCTTC. Its protein product is CASSGRPNYGYTF.

This clone was observed a single time. At one end the junction does not follow the germline gene, possibly because of a read error. The chain joins TRBV2 to TRBJ1-2, with 9 bases fitting TRBD1. CDR3 length equals 16 residues. Germline CDR1 and CDR2: SNHLY and FYNNEI. The CDR3 spells CASIESPDRGRYGYTF. CDR3 bases: TGTGCCAGCATTGAATCCCCGGACAGGGGTCGTTATGGCTACACCTTC. Full variable domain (missing parts from reference TRBV2 and TRBJ1-2): EPEVTQTPSHQVTQMGQEVILRCVPISNHLYFYWYRQILGQKVEFLVSFYNNEISEKSEIFDDQFSVERPDGSNFTLKIRSTKLEDSAMYFCASIESPDRGRYGYTFGSGTRLTVV.

The rearrangement links TRBV5-1 to TRBJ2-1; 9 nucleotides agree with TRBD2. CDR1 SGHRS and CDR2 YFSETQ come from the germline V gene. The CDR3 spans 17 residues. V shed 6 bases, J shed 6 bases, and the junction held 16 bases outside the gene matches. CDR3 sequence reads: CASTPLLLAGFVNEQFF. CDR3 DNA: TGCGCCAGCACCCCGCTTCTTCTAGCGGGGTTCGTCAATGAGCAGTTCTTC.

This clone occurred a few times. CDR3 in DNA: TGTGCCAGCAGCAACACAGGGGGTGGCGAGCAGTACTTC. It yields the protein CASSNTGGGEQYF. The chain employs TRBV3-1 (or the pseudogene TRBV3-2) and TRBJ2-7, with 8 bases that match TRBD1. Looked up from germline, CDR1 is LGHDT and CDR2 is YNNKEL (reference sequence). The V gene end was trimmed by 5 bases and the J gene end by 6 bases; junction bases not matched to a gene: 6. The CDR3 runs 13 residues.

This chain links TRBV4-3 with TRBJ1-3; 7 bases map to TRBD1. The J segment lost 2 bases and the V segment lost 0 bases, leaving 1 base of the junction unmatched. Germline loops: CDR1 LGHNA, CDR2 YSLEER. The CDR3 covers 15 residues. CDR3 nucleotides: TGCGCCAGCAGCCAAGACAGGGGGACTGGAAACACCATATATTTT. It is translated as CASSQDRGTGNTIYF.

The genes are TRBV20-1 and TRBJ2-5; 9 nucleotides match TRBD2. Trimming removed 3 bases from V and 5 bases from J; junction bases left unmatched: 7. The germline gives CDR1 DFQATT, CDR2 SNEGSKA (reference sequence). The CDR3 runs 14 residues. Here the CDR3 reads CSASMDAGGETQYF. Written as DNA, the CDR3 is TGCAGTGCTAGTATGGACGCGGGAGGGGAGACCCAGTACTTC.

J is TRBJ2-5 and V is TRBV6-5; tentatively, D is TRBD1 (6 bases). V shed 0 bases and J shed 1 base, with 6 bases lying between them. Germline V lookup: CDR1 MNHEY, CDR2 SVGAGI. The CDR3 totals 14 residues. CDR3 in DNA: TGTGCCAGCAGTTACTCAGGGGGCCAAGAGACCCAGTACTTC. It translates to CASSYSGGQETQYF.

The chain recombines TRBV21-1 with TRBJ1-3. TRBV21-1 is recorded as a pseudogene. The CDR3 totals 12 residues. The CDR3 spells CASSKTGNTIYF. The DNA of the CDR3 is TGTGCCAGCAGCAAAACTGGAAACACCATATATTTT.

The V call is TRBV27, the J call TRBJ1-5, with D possibly TRBD1 on 5 matching bases. Per germline, CDR1 MNHEY and CDR2 SMNVEV (reference sequence). This CDR3 spans 14 amino acids. Trimming took off 3 bases at V and 7 bases at J, with 13 bases between the two ends. The DNA for the CDR3 is TGTGCCAGCAGTTTGGGGCAGGGTAACCAGCCCCAGCATTTT. This codes for CASSLGQGNQPQHF.

This clone was observed a handful of times. V is TRBV27 and J is TRBJ1-1; TRBD1 matches 7 bases. The V and J ends lost 2 bases and 6 bases, in that order; junction bases with no gene match: 3. CDR1 is MNHEY, CDR2 SMNVEV, per germline (reference sequence). CDR3 length: 13 amino acids. Here the CDR3 reads CASSLRGGSEAFF. For the CDR3, the DNA is TGTGCCAGCAGTTTACGAGGGGGCTCTGAAGCTTTCTTT.

V is TRBV27 and J is TRBJ1-1; D call uncertain. The CDR3 extends over 14 amino acids. V lost 5 bases and J lost 6, with 16 bases in between. Germline V lookup: CDR1 MNHEY, CDR2 SMNVEV (reference sequence). Written as DNA, the CDR3 is TGTGCCAGCAGTCTAAAGACCCTCGAGGCTGAAGCTTTCTTT. It yields the protein CASSLKTLEAEAFF.

The V gene is TRBV24-1, the J gene TRBJ1-5; D call uncertain. V lost 4 bases, J lost 8 bases, and 8 bases lay in between. This CDR3 comprises 12 residues. CDR1 and CDR2 from the germline V gene are KGHDR and SFDVKD. The CDR3 DNA reads TGTGCCACCAGTGAGGGTAAGGAGCCCCAGCATTTT. Amino acids: CATSEGKEPQHF.

V usage is TRBV2 and J usage is TRBJ1-1, with D unclear. V was shortened by 5 bases and J by 1 base, with 14 bases between the two germline ends. The CDR3 loop spans 15 amino acids. Germline values: CDR1 SNHLY, CDR2 FYNNEI. The CDR3 sequence is CASSLQDVGNTEAFF. In nucleotides, the CDR3 is TGTGCCAGCAGTCTCCAGGACGTGGGGAACACTGAAGCTTTCTTT.

The chain uses TRBV13 and TRBJ1-1, with a tentative D call TRBD1 (6 bases). Germline CDR1 and CDR2: PRHDT and FYEKMQ (reference sequence). V lost 5 bases to trimming and J lost 7 bases, with 17 bases between them. This CDR3 has 14 residues. CDR3 protein: CASSHGGAQVEAFF. The CDR3 DNA reads TGTGCCAGCAGCCATGGGGGGGCACAGGTTGAAGCTTTCTTT.

Written as DNA, the CDR3 is TGTGCCAGCAGCTTAAGGTCAGGGGATAACACCGGGGAGCTGTTTTTT. Translated, it gives CASSLRSGDNTGELFF. The V call is TRBV7-9, the J call TRBJ2-2; TRBD1 might be the D (6 bases). CDR3 length: 16 residues. The germline V and J ends were trimmed by 2 bases and 2 bases, with 12 bases remaining between them. Germline V gene lookup returns CDR1 SEHNR and CDR2 FQNEAQ (reference sequence).

DNA of the CDR3: TGTGCCAGCAGTGAATGGAGTTACTCCTACGAGCAGTACTTC. Residues: CASSEWSYSYEQYF. The rearrangement uses TRBV25-1 and TRBJ2-7; D is uncertain. In germline, CDR1 is MGHDK, CDR2 SYGVNS. The CDR3 is 14 residues long. V lost 1 base and J lost 0, with 7 bases in between.

The CDR3 spells CASSISLRQAGNQPQHF. CDR3 coding DNA: TGTGCCAGTAGTATATCCCTACGACAGGCAGGAAATCAGCCCCAGCATTTT. This chain joins TRBV19 and TRBJ1-5; D is perhaps TRBD1 (6 bases). Germline lookup yields CDR1 LNHDA and CDR2 SQIVND (reference sequence). The CDR3 length is 17 residues. The V end lost 2 bases, the J end lost 4 bases, and 18 bases lay between the germline ends.

V is TRBV9 and J is TRBJ1-1, with TRBD1 matching 7 bases. The V segment lost 0 bases and the J segment 4 bases; nucleotides outside the gene matches: 9. The CDR3 sequence is 16 residues long. Germline lookup yields CDR1 SGDLS and CDR2 YYNGEE. In DNA form, the CDR3 reads TGTGCCAGCAGCGTAGGCGCCAGGGCAGGGGGCACTGAAGCTTTCTTT. Translating gives CASSVGARAGGTEAFF.

The chain couples TRBV9 to TRBJ2-3; D is ambiguous. Germline V lookup: CDR1 SGDLS, CDR2 YYNGEE. V lost 0 bases, J lost 3 bases, and 11 bases lay in between. This CDR3 has 15 residues. The CDR3 DNA follows: TGTGCCAGCAGCGTAGGCGGTATGGGTACAGATACGCAGTATTTT. This translates into CASSVGGMGTDTQYF. The full variable domain, with the rest looked up from reference TRBV9 and TRBJ2-3, is DSGVTQTPKHLITATGQRVTLRCSPRSGDLSVYWYQQSLDQGLQFLIQYYNGEERAKGNILERFSAQQFPDLHSELNLSSLELGDSALYFCASSVGGMGTDTQYFGPGTRLTVL.

The chain has TRBV10-3 and TRBJ2-5, with D possibly TRBD2 on 5 matching bases. Trimming cost V 3 bases and J 0 bases, with 8 bases left between them. This CDR3 region has 14 residues. Per germline, CDR1 ENHRY and CDR2 SYGVKD. The CDR3 DNA reads TGTGCCATCAGTGAAGCCGGGGACCAAGAGACCCAGTACTTC. This codes for CAISEAGDQETQYF.

This clone was counted a single time. This chain connects TRBV5-1 to TRBJ2-5; D call uncertain. There are 13 residues in the CDR3. Trimming took 0 bases from V and 3 from J, leaving 6 bases between them. Germline V gene lookup returns CDR1 SGHRS and CDR2 YFSETQ. The CDR3, as DNA: TGCGCCAGCAGCTTGGTAGGAGAAGAGACCCAGTACTTC. This encodes CASSLVGEETQYF.

This clone was seen a single time. The chain is built from TRBV30 and TRBJ2-3, with D tentatively TRBD1 (6 bases). V was clipped by 3 bases and J by 2 bases, with 18 bases between them. The CDR3 is made up of 16 amino acids. The germline V gene has CDR1 GTSNPN and CDR2 SVGIG (reference sequence). The CDR3 loop reads CAWRLRRGTPTDTQYF. The CDR3 DNA reads as TGTGCCTGGAGATTACGGCGTGGGACACCCACAGATACGCAGTATTTT.

J is TRBJ1-2 and V is TRBV5-1; D gene uncertain. From germline, CDR1 is SGHRS and CDR2 YFSETQ. This CDR3 is 15 amino acids long. V gave up 0 bases and J gave up 1 base, with 10 bases separating them. CDR3: CASSLEADFNYGYTF. CDR3 coding DNA: TGCGCCAGCAGCTTGGAGGCGGATTTTAACTATGGCTACACCTTC.